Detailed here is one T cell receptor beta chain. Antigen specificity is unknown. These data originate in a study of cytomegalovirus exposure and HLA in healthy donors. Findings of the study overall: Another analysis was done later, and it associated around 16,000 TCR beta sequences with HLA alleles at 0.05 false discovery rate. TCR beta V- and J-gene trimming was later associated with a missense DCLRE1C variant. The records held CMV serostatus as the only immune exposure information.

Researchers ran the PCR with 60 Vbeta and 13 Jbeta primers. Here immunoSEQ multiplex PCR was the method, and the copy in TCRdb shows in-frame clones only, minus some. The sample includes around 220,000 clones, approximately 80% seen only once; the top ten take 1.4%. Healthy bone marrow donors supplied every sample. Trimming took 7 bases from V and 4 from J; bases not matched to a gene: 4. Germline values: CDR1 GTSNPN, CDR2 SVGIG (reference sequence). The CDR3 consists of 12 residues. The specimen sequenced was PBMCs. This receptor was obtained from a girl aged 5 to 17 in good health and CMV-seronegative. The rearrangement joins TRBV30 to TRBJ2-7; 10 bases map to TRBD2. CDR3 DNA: TGTGCCTCCGGGACTAGCGAATACGAGCAGTACTTC. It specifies CASGTSEYEQYF.